This T cell receptor beta chain was documented in a study of T cell responses to AZD1222 COVID-19 vaccine. Whole-study findings and limits: Close to half of all spike-specific TCRs reportedly target regions of the variants that are unmutated.

Trimming removed 4 bases from V and 3 bases from J; junction bases left unmatched: 9. Per the germline V gene, CDR1 is MNHEY and CDR2 is SVGAGI. CDR3 size: 15 residues. With respect to this clone: The target antigen is unknown.

Some clones are missing from TCRdb's copy, which holds only in-frame ones; the method was immunoSEQ multiplex PCR. Counted here are 130,000 to 150,000 clones, around nine tenths occurring once; the ten biggest clones make up 3.4%. The sequences come from peripheral blood, collected on day 0 of AZD1222 vaccination. The clonotype comes from an adult in good health. This rearrangement joins TRBV6-5 to TRBJ2-7, with TRBD1 matching 7 bases. CDR3: CASSSYRGAHYEQYF. The CDR3 DNA sequence: TGTGCCAGCAGTTCATACAGGGGCGCCCACTACGAGCAGTACTTC.